Each of the 15 T cell receptor beta chains below was sequenced from the same sample in a study of identical twins (TCRdb year 2016). Library preparation was by 5' RACE. Sequenced using an Illumina HiSeq 2000. TCRdb reanalyzed the raw reads on its own, using fastp at Q25 for trimming and MiXCR for clone calling, and kept in-frame beta chains. Entries that share a CDR3 protein sequence are merged under the most common genes and DNA. Here the sample has more than 1.5 million distinct CDR3 sequences; 32% occur a single time. The top ten clones comprise 0.25% to 0.3% of the sample. What was sequenced was cord blood. These TCRs come from a newborn girl in good health.

V usage is TRBV7-9 and J usage is TRBJ2-7; D is undetermined. The germline V gene encodes CDR1 SEHNR and CDR2 FQNEAQ (reference sequence). V was pared by 5 bases and J by 2 bases, with 16 bases between. CDR3 length equals 15 residues. CDR3 residues: CASSAGGASAYEQYF. DNA for the CDR3: TGTGCCAGCAGCGCAGGTGGCGCCAGTGCCTACGAGCAGTACTTC.

There are a few counts of this clonotype. The chain is built from TRBV10-2 and TRBJ2-1; 7 bases align to TRBD2. CDR1 is WSHSY, CDR2 SAAADI, per germline. The CDR3 loop spans 16 amino acids. J lost 0 bases, V lost 2 bases, and 4 bases had no gene match. CDR3 sequence reads: CASSEVGLVSYNEQFF. CDR3 sequence (DNA): TGCGCCAGCAGTGAGGTCGGACTAGTCTCCTACAATGAGCAGTTCTTC.

In its sample, this clonotype was seen a few times. The chain uses TRBV12-3 or TRBV12-4 and TRBJ2-4, with D possibly being TRBD2 (5 bases). The V end lost 7 bases, the J end lost 9 bases, and 16 bases lay between the germline ends. The CDR3 length is 13 residues. The CDR3 DNA reads TGTGCCAGCACCTGGCGGGCCGAAAGCATTCAGTACTTC. Amino acids: CASTWRAESIQYF.

The sample holds a few counts of this clonotype. The J gene is TRBJ2-1, the V gene TRBV12-3 or TRBV12-4; D is perhaps TRBD1 (6 bases). The CDR3 runs 15 residues. V was shortened by 6 bases and J by 5 bases, with 17 bases between the two germline ends. The CDR3 bases are TGTGCCAGCAGCTCAAGCTTGGGGGCTCACAATGAGCAGTTCTTC. Protein product: CASSSSLGAHNEQFF.

V usage is TRBV14 and J usage is TRBJ1-1, with D tentatively TRBD1 (5 bases). This CDR3 is 16 amino acids long. The V gene's germline CDR1 is SGHDN and CDR2 FVKESK. V was cut by 1 base and J by 2 bases, with 14 bases left in between. The CDR3 coding sequence is TGTGCCAGCAGCCAAGCGCTGGGGGTTATCAACACTGAAGCTTTCTTT. This codes for CASSQALGVINTEAFF.

The V and J genes are TRBV25-1 and TRBJ1-2; weak D call: TRBD1 (5 bases). The germline V gene encodes CDR1 MGHDK and CDR2 SYGVNS. With 5 bases removed from V and 7 bases from J, the gap between germline ends came to 23 bases. The CDR3 runs 16 residues. In DNA, the CDR3 is TGTGCCAGCAGTAATTCGGGGGTAGGCCAATCTTCTGGCTACACCTTC. Its translation is CASSNSGVGQSSGYTF.

This clonotype was observed a single time. This could be a read error, since a much larger clone is one nucleotide away. The chain carries TRBV5-1 and TRBJ2-1; tentative D call: TRBD2 (5 bases). Germline V gene sequence: CDR1 SGHRS, CDR2 YFSETQ. The CDR3 extends over 14 amino acids. The germline V and J ends were trimmed by 0 bases and 5 bases, with 9 bases remaining between them. The CDR3 region has the DNA TGCGCCAGCAGCTTGGAGCGGTCCCACAATGAGCAGTTCTTC. It translates to CASSLERSHNEQFF.

The chain has TRBV4-2 and TRBJ2-5, with 12 bases identical to TRBD2. Germline CDR1 is LGHNA and CDR2 is YNFKEQ. CDR3 length equals 17 residues. With 0 bases clipped from V and 7 bases from J, the junction kept 9 bases outside the gene matches. For the CDR3, the DNA is TGTGCCAGCAGCCAAGATTGGCTAGCGGGGGGGCTGGGGACCCAGTACTTC. Amino acid sequence: CASSQDWLAGGLGTQYF.

This clonotype was seen repeatedly, ten times or more. This chain links TRBV28 with TRBJ2-1; D is uncertain. Germline V gene sequence: CDR1 MDHEN, CDR2 SYDVKM. The CDR3 sequence is 13 residues long. Trimming cost V 6 bases and J 4 bases, with 10 bases left between them. The CDR3 sequence is CASRSALYNEQFF. The CDR3 nucleotides read TGTGCCAGCAGATCTGCACTTTACAATGAGCAGTTCTTC.

On this clonotype: One end of the junction fails to match germline, which may point to a read error. The chain carries TRBV4-1 and TRBJ1-2, with 9 nucleotides matching TRBD1. Germline-derived CDR1 and CDR2 are MGHRA and YSYEKL. CDR3 size: 15 residues. The CDR3 DNA reads as TGTGCCAGCAGCCAAGATCCTACAGGGGGCGATGGCTACACCTTC. This gives the protein CASSQDPTGGDGYTF.

The genes are TRBV5-1 and TRBJ1-1; TRBD1 matches 8 bases. The CDR3 length is 14 residues. Looked up from germline, CDR1 is SGHRS and CDR2 is YFSETQ. The trim removed 6 bases at V and 4 bases at J, leaving 8 bases unmatched. Here the CDR3 reads CASNGDRRSTEAFF. CDR3 DNA: TGCGCCAGCAATGGGGACAGGAGATCCACTGAAGCTTTCTTT. Looking up the rest from reference TRBV5-1 and TRBJ1-1 gives the full variable domain: KAGVTQTPRYLIKTRGQQVTLSCSPISGHRSVSWYQQTPGQGLQFLFEYFSETQRNKGNFPGRFSGRQFSNSRSEMNVSTLELGDSALYLCASNGDRRSTEAFFGQGTRLTVV.

This clonotype was detected only once. A much more abundant neighbour one base away suggests this may be a read error. The rearrangement joins TRBV9 to TRBJ1-2; D is undetermined. This CDR3 comprises 13 residues. V was pared by 0 bases and J by 8 bases, with 11 bases between. CDR1 is SGDLS and CDR2 is YYNGEE in the germline V gene. CDR3 nucleotide sequence: TGTGCCAGCAGCGTAGCAGGACCTGAGGGCTACACCTTC. This sequence encodes CASSVAGPEGYTF.

This clonotype was found a few times. V and J are TRBV11-2 and TRBJ2-4, with 9 bases aligning to TRBD1. Germline lookup yields CDR1 SGHAT and CDR2 FQNNGV. Losses at the gene ends were 5 bases for V and 0 bases for J; bases not matched to a gene: 5. The CDR3 extends over 16 amino acids. The DNA for the CDR3 is TGTGCCAGCAGCCTCGACAGGGGGGGAGCCAAAAACATTCAGTACTTC. Protein product: CASSLDRGGAKNIQYF.

The gene calls are TRBV27 and TRBJ2-2, with D possibly called TRBD1 or TRBD2 (7 bases each). CDR1 and CDR2 (germline): MNHEY, SMNVEV (reference sequence). This CDR3 has 16 amino acids. Trimming left V 4 bases short and J 5 bases short, with 17 bases between. The CDR3 here is CASSSPLRGGTGELFF. The CDR3 region has the DNA TGTGCCAGCAGTTCCCCCCTCAGGGGGGGAACCGGGGAGCTGTTTTTT.

The gene calls are TRBV10-3 and TRBJ2-7; D is unclear. The CDR3 totals 12 residues. Germline lookup yields CDR1 ENHRY and CDR2 SYGVKD. V lost 5 bases and J 3 bases, leaving 8 bases between the germline ends. This CDR3 reads CAISPRSYEQYF. CDR3 coding DNA: TGTGCCATCAGTCCACGAAGCTACGAGCAGTACTTC.